This T cell receptor beta chain was profiled in a study of T cells in Graves' hyperthyroidism and ophthalmopathy. Points from the study as a whole: Among thyroid clonotypes expanded above 0.001, most also appeared in blood.

Stable disease denoted Graves' hyperthyroidism without ophthalmopathy progression within 18 months. This CDR3 contains 13 residues. CDR1 is MNHNS and CDR2 is SASEGT in the germline V gene. Trimming pared 8 bases from V and 3 bases from J, leaving 13 bases between. Amplification yielded TCR beta CDR3 regions, with RNA transcripts as the source. The HTBI primer set served for first-round RT-PCR of the TCR CDR3. From the multiplex PCR reads, TCRdb called clonotypes with MiXCR, one entry per CDR3 protein. The sample has more than 550,000 distinct CDR3 sequences, approximately 15% seen once. This clonotype was picked up many times. Its antigen is unknown.

The source material was blood. The gene calls are TRBV6-1 and TRBJ1-1; D remains ambiguous. This receptor was identified in a man aged 50 to 60 with Graves' hyperthyroidism. CDR3 in amino acids: CASRPVFDTEAFF. Here the CDR3 DNA reads TGTGCCAGCCGCCCGGTTTTTGACACTGAAGCTTTCTTT.